The present TCR beta chain was sequenced within a study of a mutant IDH1 vaccine in newly diagnosed glioma. Study at large: Either 4-6 weeks after radiotherapy alone or alongside temozolomide, vaccination was begun. Treated patients, approximately 60% male and about 38% female, averaged about 40 years of age. Antecedent treatment encompassed radiotherapy, temozolomide, or their combination; the majority received both.

The study, taken as a whole, reports: Among top peripheral T cell clonotypes, changes seemed unrelated to pseudoprogression.

Time point here: week 11, during vaccination. The study gave 300 ug of mutant IDH1 20-mer peptide per vaccine dose, with topical imiquimod. Here immunoSEQ multiplex PCR was the method, and the copy in TCRdb shows in-frame clones only, minus some. The top ten hold more than 1.5% of the sample, which has 60,000 or so clones, roughly 90% seen once. The V gene's germline CDR1 is MDHEN and CDR2 SYDVKM. This CDR3 region has 13 residues. V gave up 7 bases and J gave up 0 bases, with 8 bases separating them. This clone showed up just once. Its specificity is unknown. The chain links TRBV28 to TRBJ2-3; D is ambiguous. The input for sequencing was PBMCs, taken from a glioma patient whose treatment included an IDH1 peptide vaccine. This TCR was recovered from a man aged 40-49 years with glioma. The CDR3 sequence is CASIEPSTDTQYF. The CDR3 DNA reads TGTGCCAGCATTGAACCTAGCACAGATACGCAGTATTTT.